The 11 T cell receptor beta chains below all came from one sample that was sequenced in a study of chemoradiotherapy in HPV16-positive cancers. Sequenced by immunoSEQ multiplex PCR; TCRdb stores in-frame clones only, minus some. The sample has 25,000 to 30,000 clones; around 94% are singletons. This specimen consisted of blood, obtained from a patient who underwent chemoradiotherapy. The receptors derive from a human donor with HPV-associated anogenital cancer.

The V and J genes are TRBV5-6 and TRBJ1-2, with TRBD1 matching over 9 bases. In germline, CDR1 is SGHDT, CDR2 YYEEEE. This CDR3 is built from 14 residues. Trimming cost V 4 bases and J 2 bases; bases outside gene matches: 3. CDR3 coding DNA: TGTGCCAGCAGCCCCGGACAGGGGAACTATGGCTACACCTTC. Encoded protein: CASSPGQGNYGYTF. Looking up the rest from reference TRBV5-6 and TRBJ1-2 gives the full variable domain: DAGVTQSPTHLIKTRGQQVTLRCSPKSGHDTVSWYQQALGQGPQFIFQYYEEEERQRGNFPDRFSGHQFPNYSSELNVNALLLGDSALYLCASSPGQGNYGYTFGSGTRLTVV.

The sample holds one count of this clone. The rearrangement links TRBV4-1 to TRBJ1-2; tentatively, D is TRBD1 (6 bases). Germline lookup yields CDR1 MGHRA and CDR2 YSYEKL. The CDR3 loop spans 15 amino acids. With 1 base removed from V and 2 bases from J, the gap between germline ends came to 11 bases. CDR3 bases: TGCGCCAGCAGCCAAGTTGCGGGGGCCAACTATGGCTACACCTTC. This translates into CASSQVAGANYGYTF.

J is TRBJ1-4 and V is TRBV7-9; no clear D. The CDR3 consists of 15 residues. Germline V gene lookup returns CDR1 SEHNR and CDR2 FQNEAQ (reference sequence). Trimming removed 1 base at V and 7 bases at J, with 13 bases between. The CDR3 protein is CASSLGSSQSEKLFF. CDR3 coding DNA: TGTGCCAGCAGCTTAGGTTCTAGTCAGAGTGAAAAACTGTTTTTT.

CDR3 nucleotide sequence: TGTGCCAGCACCAGAGGGACAGGGGGCGAACAGCCCCAGCATTTT. It codes for CASTRGTGGEQPQHF. This sequence joins TRBV7-2 and TRBJ1-5; 12 nucleotides agree with TRBD1. Germline V CDR1 and CDR2: SGHTA, FQGNSA. Losses at the gene ends were 7 bases for V and 7 bases for J; bases not matched to a gene: 8. This CDR3 contains 15 residues.

This chain uses TRBV4-1 with TRBJ2-1, with 7 bases identical to TRBD1. Germline CDR1 reads MGHRA; CDR2 reads YSYEKL. This CDR3 is built from 17 residues. J gave up 3 bases and V 4 bases, and 12 bases lay outside the gene matches. This CDR3 reads CASSPRQDRAVYNEQFF. The CDR3 region has the DNA TGCGCCAGCAGCCCCCGGCAAGACAGGGCGGTCTACAATGAGCAGTTCTTC.

The chain combines TRBV7-3 with TRBJ2-5; 15 nucleotides agree with TRBD2. The CDR3 runs 17 residues. V lost 5 bases, J lost 4 bases, and 8 bases stayed unmatched. Germline V gene lookup returns CDR1 SGHTA and CDR2 FQGTGA. The CDR3 region is CASSPSGTSGGIETQYF. In nucleotides, the CDR3 is TGTGCCAGCAGCCCGAGCGGGACTAGCGGGGGGATAGAGACCCAGTACTTC.

CDR3 coding DNA: TGTGCCAGCAGCCCCGGTCTAGGAAGTGACGGGGAGCTGTTTTTT. This encodes CASSPGLGSDGELFF. The V call is TRBV5-4, the J call TRBJ2-2; no clear D. This CDR3 comprises 15 residues. With 4 bases removed from V and 7 bases from J, the gap between germline ends came to 17 bases. Germline V lookup: CDR1 SGHNT, CDR2 YYREEE (reference sequence). Variable domain in full (rest from reference TRBV5-4 and TRBJ2-2): ETGVTQSPTHLIKTRGQQVTLRCSSQSGHNTVSWYQQALGQGPQFIFQYYREEENGRGNFPPRFSGLQFPNYSSELNVNALELDDSALYLCASSPGLGSDGELFFGEGSRLTVL.

V usage is TRBV10-3 and J usage is TRBJ1-5; no reliable D call. Germline V gives CDR1 ENHRY, CDR2 SYGVKD. V was pared by 3 bases and J by 6 bases, with 12 bases between. The CDR3 sequence is 14 residues long. CDR3 in amino acids: CAISETQKGQPQHF. As DNA, the CDR3 is TGTGCCATCAGTGAAACCCAAAAGGGTCAGCCCCAGCATTTT.

This chain connects TRBV14 to TRBJ2-3; 8 bases are a match to TRBD1. Germline assignment: CDR1 SGHDN and CDR2 FVKESK. V shed 6 bases, J shed 1 base, and the junction held 6 bases outside the gene matches. The CDR3 has 15 residues. The CDR3 sequence: CASRKQGVGTDTQYF. The CDR3 region has the DNA TGTGCCAGCAGGAAACAGGGGGTCGGCACAGATACGCAGTATTTT.

This clone showed up just once. V is TRBV2 and J is TRBJ2-1, with TRBD1 as a possible D gene (6 bases). V was pared by 3 bases and J by 6 bases, with 6 bases between. The germline V gene has CDR1 SNHLY and CDR2 FYNNEI. This CDR3 is built from 12 residues. The CDR3 coding sequence is TGTGCCAGCAGTGACAGGGGCAATGAGCAGTTCTTC. Translating it yields CASSDRGNEQFF.

The CDR3 DNA sequence: TGCGCCAGCAGCCAAATAGGCACGTGGGCCGAAGGCGGGGAGCTGTTTTTT. Amino acid sequence: CASSQIGTWAEGGELFF. The V call is TRBV4-1, the J call TRBJ2-2; no reliable D call. CDR1 is MGHRA, CDR2 YSYEKL, per germline. CDR3 length: 17 residues. V was trimmed by 2 bases and J by 7 bases, leaving 20 bases between them.